These 20 T cell receptor beta chains originate from one sample sequenced in a study of OX40 agonist ivuxolimab in advanced cancers. Measured with immunoSEQ multiplex PCR; TCRdb has only the in-frame clones, and not every one. The data show approximately 26,000 clones, with roughly 79% seen just once and 11% held by the top ten. The sequenced sample was CD4+ or CD8+ T cells sorted from blood, obtained in a trial of the OX40 agonist ivuxolimab. The receptors derive from an adult with an advanced solid tumor such as melanoma, head and neck, liver or kidney cancer.

This chain uses TRBV7-6 with TRBJ2-6; D call uncertain. Trimming left V 5 bases short and J 1 base short, with 3 bases between. Germline CDR1 SGHVS, CDR2 FNYEAQ. The CDR3 spans 13 residues. Here the CDR3 DNA reads TGTGCCAGCAGCACTTCTGGGGCCAACGTCCTGACTTTC. The encoded protein is CASSTSGANVLTF.

V gene TRBV15 combines with J gene TRBJ1-2; the D gene is possibly TRBD1 (5 bases). The CDR3 runs 14 residues. V shed 7 bases and J shed 0 bases, with 12 bases lying between them. Looked up from germline, CDR1 is LNHNV and CDR2 is YYDKDF (reference sequence). CDR3 sequence reads: CATNSPGANYGYTF. The CDR3 DNA sequence: TGTGCCACCAACAGTCCGGGGGCTAACTATGGCTACACCTTC.

The genes are TRBV29-1 and TRBJ1-2; D may be TRBD1 (6 bases). The germline V gene encodes CDR1 SQVTM and CDR2 ANQGSEA. V lost 5 bases and J lost 7, with 14 bases in between. There are 12 residues in the CDR3. CDR3 loop: CSVYRDRGGYTF. CDR3 nucleotide sequence: TGCAGCGTTTACAGGGATAGGGGTGGCTACACCTTC.

The rearrangement joins TRBV19 to TRBJ2-7; a weak D match, TRBD1 (5 bases). CDR3 length: 12 amino acids. V dropped 4 bases and J dropped 3 bases, with 7 bases sitting between them. Germline CDR1 LNHDA, CDR2 SQIVND (reference sequence). The CDR3 DNA follows: TGTGCCAGTAGTACAGGGATCTACGAGCAGTACTTC. Encoded protein: CASSTGIYEQYF.

This clone was observed once. V gene TRBV4-1 combines with J gene TRBJ2-1; no definite D call. The ends were cut back, 0 bases at V and 0 bases at J, with 12 bases in the middle. The CDR3 runs to 17 residues. Germline V lookup: CDR1 MGHRA, CDR2 YSYEKL. The CDR3 DNA reads as TGCGCCAGCAGCCAAGATGGGCTACCAAGCTCCTACAATGAGCAGTTCTTC. Amino acids: CASSQDGLPSSYNEQFF.

The V gene is TRBV6-9, the J gene TRBJ1-5; no definite D call. Germline V gene lookup returns CDR1 MNHGY and CDR2 SVAAGI. Trimming stripped 3 bases from V and 6 bases from J, with 15 bases between. This CDR3 comprises 15 residues. CDR3 nucleotides: TGTGCCAGCAGTTACTCGAGTGGTCAAGGTCAGCCCCAGCATTTT. Translated, it gives CASSYSSGQGQPQHF.

Only one count was recorded for this clone. The rearrangement links TRBV11-2 to TRBJ2-7; 9 positions agree with TRBD1. Germline loops: CDR1 SGHAT, CDR2 FQNNGV. Germline trimming cut 6 bases from V and 1 base from J; bases unmatched to any gene: 7. The CDR3 extends over 15 amino acids. The DNA of the CDR3 is TGTGCCAGCAGTCCTAGGGGACAGGGTTCCTACGAGCAGTACTTC. This codes for CASSPRGQGSYEQYF.

V is TRBV11-2 and J is TRBJ2-5; D is undetermined. Trimming stripped 5 bases from V and 1 base from J, with 8 bases between. CDR3 length: 13 residues. The germline V gene has CDR1 SGHAT and CDR2 FQNNGV. The CDR3 region has the DNA TGTGCCAGCAGCGCTCTTCGCCAAGAGACCCAGTACTTC. This encodes CASSALRQETQYF.

This CDR3 reads CASSEGTDTGELFF. In DNA form, the CDR3 reads TGTGCCAGCAGTGAGGGGACAGACACCGGGGAGCTGTTTTTT. V and J are TRBV6-1 and TRBJ2-2; TRBD1 matches 7 bases. The V gene's germline CDR1 is MNHNS and CDR2 SASEGT. This CDR3 has 14 residues. Unmatched junction bases numbered 1, after V lost 3 bases and J lost 3 bases.

The chain links TRBV7-6 to TRBJ2-7; D possibly uses TRBD1 or TRBD2 (5 bases each). The CDR3 covers 15 residues. V was clipped by 5 bases and J by 6 bases, with 20 bases between them. Germline V gene lookup returns CDR1 SGHVS and CDR2 FNYEAQ. DNA of the CDR3: TGTGCCAGCAGCCCCATCGGGACGGCCTCAGGCGAGCAGTACTTC. Amino acid sequence: CASSPIGTASGEQYF.

The chain carries TRBV7-9 and TRBJ1-2; TRBD1 aligns across 12 bases. The CDR3 consists of 18 residues. Germline trimming cut 4 bases from V and 1 base from J; bases unmatched to any gene: 10. CDR1 SEHNR and CDR2 FQNEAQ come from the germline V gene (reference sequence). The DNA of the CDR3 is TGTGCCAGCAGCTCGCGACCGGGACAGGGGGCGTTTAACTATGGCTACACCTTC. This codes for CASSSRPGQGAFNYGYTF.

The chain uses TRBV6-5 and TRBJ2-7; D not certain. In germline, CDR1 is MNHEY, CDR2 SVGAGI. There are 12 residues in the CDR3. The V end lost 5 bases, the J end lost 6 bases, and 11 bases lay between the germline ends. CDR3 in amino acids: CASSTPPGEQYF. In DNA form, the CDR3 reads TGTGCCAGCAGTACCCCCCCCGGCGAGCAGTACTTC.

The chain uses TRBV2 and TRBJ1-3; the D is unclear. This CDR3 is 13 amino acids long. The germline gives CDR1 SNHLY, CDR2 FYNNEI. With 3 bases removed from V and 0 bases from J, the gap between germline ends came to 3 bases. In DNA form, the CDR3 reads TGTGCCAGCAGTGACAGCTCTGGAAACACCATATATTTT. It yields the protein CASSDSSGNTIYF. The whole variable domain, filled in from reference TRBV2 and TRBJ1-3, reads EPEVTQTPSHQVTQMGQEVILRCVPISNHLYFYWYRQILGQKVEFLVSFYNNEISEKSEIFDDQFSVERPDGSNFTLKIRSTKLEDSAMYFCASSDSSGNTIYFGEGSWLTVV.

This clone has just a few counts. V is TRBV6-6 and J is TRBJ2-1; D may be TRBD2 (6 bases). V was pared by 6 bases and J by 6 bases, with 9 bases between. The CDR3 runs 12 residues. Per germline, CDR1 MNHNY and CDR2 SVGAGI (reference sequence). The CDR3 nucleotides read TGTGCCAGCAGATGGGACTCCAATGAGCAGTTCTTC. It codes for CASRWDSNEQFF.

The DNA of the CDR3 is TGTGCCAGCAGCTTAGGGGGGCGGGAGCAGTACTTC. As protein: CASSLGGREQYF. This sequence joins TRBV7-2 and TRBJ2-7, with D possibly being TRBD1 (6 bases). CDR1 is SGHTA, CDR2 FQGNSA, per germline. V was shortened by 1 base and J by 7 bases, with 8 bases between the two germline ends. The CDR3 is made up of 12 amino acids.

The rearrangement joins TRBV5-5 to TRBJ2-1; 12 bases are shared with TRBD2. The CDR3 extends over 16 amino acids. The germline V gene encodes CDR1 SGHKS and CDR2 YYEKEE (reference sequence). V was pared by 2 bases and J by 12 bases, with 12 bases of the junction left unmatched. CDR3 nucleotide sequence: TGTGCCAGCAGCTTCCCGACTAGCGGGGGCCAGTTTGGGCAGTTCTTC. This sequence encodes CASSFPTSGGQFGQFF.

The rearrangement links TRBV2 to TRBJ2-5; tentatively, D is TRBD2 (6 bases). Trimming removed 8 bases at V and 1 base at J, with 14 bases between. In germline, CDR1 is SNHLY, CDR2 FYNNEI. CDR3 length: 14 amino acids. Here the CDR3 reads CASLPGLPQETQYF. The DNA of the CDR3 is TGTGCCAGCCTGCCTGGACTACCCCAAGAGACCCAGTACTTC.

In its sample, this clone is medium-sized (0.01 to 0.1%). The CDR3 is CASSHPSRQGPNTEAFF. The CDR3 region has the DNA TGTGCCAGCAGCCATCCTAGTCGACAGGGCCCAAACACTGAAGCTTTCTTT. V and J are TRBV4-2 and TRBJ1-1; 7 bases align to TRBD1. V gave up 3 bases and J gave up 2 bases; unmatched junction bases: 12. Germline V gene lookup returns CDR1 LGHNA and CDR2 YNFKEQ. The CDR3 is 17 amino acids.

The CDR3 sequence: CASSPLGGPYEQYF. The CDR3, as DNA: TGTGCCAGCAGCCCGCTGGGGGGCCCCTACGAGCAGTACTTC. The gene calls are TRBV28 and TRBJ2-7; either TRBD1 or TRBD2 may supply D (6 bases each). The CDR3 extends over 14 amino acids. The V end was cut by 6 bases, the J end by 2 bases, with 14 bases between. From germline, CDR1 is MDHEN and CDR2 SYDVKM.

The chain has TRBV4-2 and TRBJ1-1; D unclear. Trimming removed 5 bases from V and 2 bases from J, with 3 bases in between. From germline, CDR1 is LGHNA and CDR2 YNFKEQ. The CDR3 totals 11 residues. The CDR3 nucleotides are TGTGCCAGCAGCTTTAACACTGAAGCTTTCTTT. It encodes CASSFNTEAFF.